This T cell receptor beta chain appears in the sequencing data of a study of CD8 T cells in ankylosing spondylitis. Findings and limits, study-wide: There was a TCR beta motif, made of fewer than 10 highly homologous variants, that appeared characteristic of ankylosing spondylitis blood. The authors reported significant enrichment of disease-linked clones in matched ankylosing spondylitis synovial fluid.

J was trimmed by 9 bases and V by 2 bases; bases with no gene match: 12. The CDR3 runs 17 residues. Germline values: CDR1 SGHNT, CDR2 YYREEE (reference sequence). This clonotype has at least ten counts. No antigen is known for it. A quantitative 5'-RACE method, one with molecular barcodes, was used to make TCR beta libraries. TCRdb processed the 5' RACE reads anew with MiXCR; each CDR3 protein has one entry. This table holds under 150,000 distinct CDR3 sequences, roughly 7.7% found once. Sequenced input: synovial fluid, either unsorted or a sorted T cell fraction (not recorded which). The receptor comes from a male donor with ankylosing spondylitis. The chain joins TRBV5-4 to TRBJ2-1; 12 bases match TRBD2. The CDR3 protein is CASSFRLAGDIGGEQFF. The CDR3, as DNA: TGTGCCAGCAGCTTCCGACTAGCGGGAGATATAGGCGGTGAGCAGTTCTTC.